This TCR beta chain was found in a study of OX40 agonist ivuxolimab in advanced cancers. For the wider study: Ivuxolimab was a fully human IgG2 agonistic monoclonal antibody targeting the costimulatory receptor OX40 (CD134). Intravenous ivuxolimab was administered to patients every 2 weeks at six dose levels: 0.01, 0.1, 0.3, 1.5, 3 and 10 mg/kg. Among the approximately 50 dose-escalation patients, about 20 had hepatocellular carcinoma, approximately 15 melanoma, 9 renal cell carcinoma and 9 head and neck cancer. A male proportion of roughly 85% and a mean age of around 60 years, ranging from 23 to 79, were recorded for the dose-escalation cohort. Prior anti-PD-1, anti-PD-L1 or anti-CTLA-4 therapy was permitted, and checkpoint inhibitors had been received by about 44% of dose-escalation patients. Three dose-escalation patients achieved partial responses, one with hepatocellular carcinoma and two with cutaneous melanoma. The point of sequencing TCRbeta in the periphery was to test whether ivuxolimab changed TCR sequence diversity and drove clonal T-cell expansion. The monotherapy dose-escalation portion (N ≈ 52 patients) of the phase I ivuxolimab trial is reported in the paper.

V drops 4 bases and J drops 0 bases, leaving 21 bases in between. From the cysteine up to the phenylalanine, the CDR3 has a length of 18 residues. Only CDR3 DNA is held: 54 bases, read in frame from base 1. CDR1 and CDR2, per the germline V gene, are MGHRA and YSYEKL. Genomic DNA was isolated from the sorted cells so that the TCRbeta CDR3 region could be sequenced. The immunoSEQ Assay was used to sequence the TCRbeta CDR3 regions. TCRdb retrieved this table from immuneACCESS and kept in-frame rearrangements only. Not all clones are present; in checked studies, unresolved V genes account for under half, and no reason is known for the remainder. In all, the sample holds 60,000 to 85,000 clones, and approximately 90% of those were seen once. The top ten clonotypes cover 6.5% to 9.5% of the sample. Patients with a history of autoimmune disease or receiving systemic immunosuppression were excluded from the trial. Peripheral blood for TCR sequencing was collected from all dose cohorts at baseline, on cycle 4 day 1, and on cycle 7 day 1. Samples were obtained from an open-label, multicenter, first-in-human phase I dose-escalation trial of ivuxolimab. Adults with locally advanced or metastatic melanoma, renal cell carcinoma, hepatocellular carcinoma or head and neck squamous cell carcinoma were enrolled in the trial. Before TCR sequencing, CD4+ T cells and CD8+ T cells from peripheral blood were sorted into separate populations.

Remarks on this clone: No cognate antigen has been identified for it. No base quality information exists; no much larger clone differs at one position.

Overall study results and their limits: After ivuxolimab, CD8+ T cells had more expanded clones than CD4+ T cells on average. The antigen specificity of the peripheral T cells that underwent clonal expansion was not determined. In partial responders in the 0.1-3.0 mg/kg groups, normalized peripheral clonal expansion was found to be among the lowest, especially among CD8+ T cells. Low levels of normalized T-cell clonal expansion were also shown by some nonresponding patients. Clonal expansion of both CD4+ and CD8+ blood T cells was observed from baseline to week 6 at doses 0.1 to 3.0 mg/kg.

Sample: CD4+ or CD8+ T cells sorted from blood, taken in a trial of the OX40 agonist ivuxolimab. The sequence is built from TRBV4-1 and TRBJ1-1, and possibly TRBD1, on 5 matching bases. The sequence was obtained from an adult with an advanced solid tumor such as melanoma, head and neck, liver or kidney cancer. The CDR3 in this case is CASSPSLTLDNLNTEAFF. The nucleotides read TGCGCCAGCAGCCCTTCACTGACCTTGGACAATTTGAACACTGAAGCTTTCTTT.